The 20 T cell receptor beta chains in this list originate from one sample, sequenced in a study of T cell repertoires in cytomegalovirus infection. In TCRdb, the reads were re-called with MiXCR into one record per CDR3 protein. The data contain about 600,000 distinct CDR3 sequences, about 24% of them singletons. What was sequenced was CD8+ T cells from PBMCs. The receptors here all came from a human donor in good health (CMV status not recorded). Some clones in this sample may be carry-over from other donors' samples.

This clonotype occurred many times. V usage is TRBV7-8 and J usage is TRBJ1-3; D unresolved. This CDR3 is 14 amino acids long. The germline V and J ends were trimmed by 5 bases and 2 bases, with 10 bases remaining between them. Germline lookup yields CDR1 SGHVS and CDR2 FQNEAQ. The CDR3 protein is CASSPSFPGNTIYF. CDR3 sequence (DNA): TGTGCCAGCAGCCCTTCCTTCCCTGGAAACACCATATATTTT.

This chain joins TRBV2 and TRBJ2-5; D call uncertain. The V end was cut by 4 bases, the J end by 4 bases, with 10 bases between. Germline V gene lookup returns CDR1 SNHLY and CDR2 FYNNEI. The CDR3 covers 13 residues. DNA of the CDR3: TGTGCCAGCAGTGGTGGAGTTGTAGAGACCCAGTACTTC. Residues: CASSGGVVETQYF.

This clonotype was detected only a few times. The chain employs TRBV6-2 or TRBV6-3 and TRBJ2-2; a weak D match, TRBD1 (6 bases). V was trimmed by 10 bases and J by 1 base, leaving 13 bases between them. Germline assignment: CDR1 MNHEY and CDR2 SVGEGT. This CDR3 spans 14 amino acids. The CDR3 DNA reads TGTGCCACCTCCGGGACATTGAACACCGGGGAGCTGTTTTTT. As protein: CATSGTLNTGELFF.

CDR3 region: CASSERQGAIDIQYF. CDR3 coding DNA: TGTGCCAGCAGCGAAAGACAGGGGGCAATAGACATTCAGTACTTC. The chain combines TRBV28 with TRBJ2-4; 10 nucleotides match TRBD1. J gave up 8 bases and V 6 bases, and 10 bases lay outside the gene matches. CDR1 is MDHEN, CDR2 SYDVKM, per germline. The CDR3 runs 15 residues.

This chain links TRBV20-1 with TRBJ2-1; 8 bases fit TRBD1. This CDR3 region has 16 residues. The V and J ends lost 0 bases and 3 bases, in that order; junction bases with no gene match: 7. Germline V gene sequence: CDR1 DFQATT, CDR2 SNEGSKA (reference sequence). The chain's CDR3 is CSARDQGATNYNEQFF. CDR3 DNA sequence: TGCAGTGCTAGAGATCAGGGGGCCACAAACTACAATGAGCAGTTCTTC.

The chain links TRBV2 to TRBJ2-3, with D possibly matching TRBD1 (6 bases). The CDR3 has 17 amino acids. V was pared by 4 bases and J by 2 bases, with 19 bases between. Germline CDR1 and CDR2: SNHLY and FYNNEI. In nucleotides, the CDR3 is TGTGCCAGCAGTGTTTACAGGGATTCCGCAGACACAGATACGCAGTATTTT. Translated: CASSVYRDSADTDTQYF.

A few counts support this clonotype. The gene calls are TRBV6-6 and TRBJ2-1; D gene ambiguous. Germline V gene data show CDR1 as MNHNY and CDR2 as SVGAGI (reference sequence). Trimming left V 2 bases short and J 5 bases short, with 16 bases between. This CDR3 region has 16 residues. CDR3 bases: TGTGCCAGCAGTTACAGGGTCTCCTATCTGGACAATGAGCAGTTCTTC. As protein: CASSYRVSYLDNEQFF.

The chain combines TRBV20-1 with TRBJ1-4; D not resolved. Deletions cut 5 bases from V and 0 bases from J, with 10 bases between. Looked up from germline, CDR1 is DFQATT and CDR2 is SNEGSKA (reference sequence). The CDR3 covers 14 residues. This CDR3 reads CSAPSLTTNEKLFF. The CDR3 bases are TGCAGTGCTCCGAGTTTAACAACTAATGAAAAACTGTTTTTT.

This clonotype was counted at least ten times. V usage is TRBV12-3 or TRBV12-4 and J usage is TRBJ2-1; possibly TRBD2 for D (6 bases). The CDR3 totals 18 residues. V was cut by 6 bases and J by 6 bases, with 27 bases left in between. The CDR3 coding sequence is TGTGCCAGCAGCCTACCCGTACCCTCGGAGACTAGGGGCAATGAGCAGTTCTTC. Its translation is CASSLPVPSETRGNEQFF.

The V call is TRBV7-9, the J call TRBJ1-4; 10 nucleotides agree with TRBD1. This CDR3 has 15 amino acids. The germline V gene encodes CDR1 SEHNR and CDR2 FQNEAQ (reference sequence). Trimming cost V 5 bases and J 10 bases; bases outside gene matches: 10. CDR3 amino acids: CASSPPGQGSLKLFF. The CDR3, as DNA: TGTGCCAGCAGCCCACCGGGACAGGGGAGCCTAAAACTGTTTTTT.

This clonotype was seen a single time. The rearrangement uses TRBV6-6 and TRBJ1-5; D unclear. V shed 6 bases and J shed 3 bases, with 15 bases lying between them. Germline CDR1 is MNHNY and CDR2 is SVGAGI (reference sequence). The CDR3 runs to 15 residues. The CDR3 nucleotides are TGTGCCAGCAGGGATTTCAGATCTTACAATCAGCCCCAGCATTTT. Its protein product is CASRDFRSYNQPQHF.

This clonotype was counted between two and nine times. V is TRBV13 and J is TRBJ2-7, with 11 bases identical to TRBD2. The germline gives CDR1 PRHDT, CDR2 FYEKMQ (reference sequence). V gave up 4 bases and J gave up 2 bases; unmatched junction bases: 4. The CDR3 extends over 15 amino acids. CDR3 bases: TGTGCCAGCAGCTCCGGGACTAGCGGTACCTACGAGCAGTACTTC. It yields the protein CASSSGTSGTYEQYF. The variable domain in full, completed from reference TRBV13 and TRBJ2-7, reads AAGVIQSPRHLIKEKRETATLKCYPIPRHDTVYWYQQGPGQDPQFLISFYEKMQSDKGSIPDRFSAQQFSDYHSELNMSSLELGDSALYFCASSSGTSGTYEQYFGPGTRLTVT.

This clonotype occurred many times. V is TRBV4-3 and J is TRBJ2-1, with D possibly matching TRBD2 (6 bases). The length of the CDR3 is 15 residues. CDR1 and CDR2 from the germline V gene are LGHNA and YSLEER. V gave up 4 bases and J gave up 4 bases, with 14 bases separating them. The CDR3 reads CASSPLGGSYNEQFF. The CDR3 bases are TGCGCCAGCAGCCCCCTGGGAGGCTCTTACAATGAGCAGTTCTTC.

This clonotype was seen more than once but under ten times. V usage is TRBV28 and J usage is TRBJ2-7, with D possibly being TRBD1 or TRBD2 (6 bases each). V was trimmed by 3 bases and J by 4 bases, leaving 16 bases between them. CDR1 and CDR2 from the germline V gene are MDHEN and SYDVKM. The CDR3 runs to 15 residues. Written as DNA, the CDR3 is TGTGCCAGCAGTTTTGGGGGGCCAAACCTATACGAGCAGTACGTC. Encoded protein: CASSFGGPNLYEQYV.

The V and J genes are TRBV2 and TRBJ2-1, with D perhaps TRBD1 or TRBD2 (5 bases each). Germline CDR1 is SNHLY and CDR2 is FYNNEI. V dropped 10 bases and J dropped 4 bases, with 14 bases sitting between them. The CDR3 sequence is 13 residues long. The CDR3 DNA reads as TGTGCCACCGAGGGGCAGGGTTACAATGAGCAGTTCTTC. This sequence encodes CATEGQGYNEQFF.

Concerning this clonotype: A much larger clonotype is one base distant, so this may be a read error. V is TRBV6-2 or TRBV6-3 and J is TRBJ2-7, with TRBD1 identical over 8 bases. The CDR3 has 14 residues. Trimming removed 5 bases from V and 3 bases from J; junction bases left unmatched: 6. CDR1 is MNHEY, CDR2 SVGEGT, per germline. The CDR3 region is CASSHRTGRYEQYF. The CDR3 coding sequence is TGTGCCAGCAGTCATCGGACAGGGCGCTACGAGCAGTACTTC.

This clonotype showed up just a few times. The rearrangement links TRBV3-1 to TRBJ2-2, with D perhaps TRBD1 (6 bases). Trimming shortened V by 0 bases and J by 5 bases, and 16 bases separated the two germline ends. Germline V CDR1 and CDR2: LGHDT, YNNKEL (reference sequence). This CDR3 comprises 17 residues. Written as DNA, the CDR3 is TGTGCCAGCAGCCAAGATGCAGGGGCCCTGGGGACCGGGGAGCTGTTTTTT. This translates into CASSQDAGALGTGELFF.

This clonotype was detected many times. This chain connects TRBV7-9 to TRBJ2-1; TRBD1 matches at 8 bases. V lost 1 base and J lost 2; bases outside the gene matches: 4. CDR1 is SEHNR, CDR2 FQNEAQ, per germline (reference sequence). The CDR3 runs to 16 residues. Here the CDR3 DNA reads TGTGCCAGCAGCTTAGAGGGACAGGTTCCCTACAATGAGCAGTTCTTC. This sequence encodes CASSLEGQVPYNEQFF.

In its sample, this clonotype was seen many times. This chain links TRBV7-2 with TRBJ2-3; TRBD2 matches 11 bases. This CDR3 comprises 16 residues. The germline gives CDR1 SGHTA, CDR2 FQGNSA. The J segment lost 0 bases and the V segment lost 6 bases, leaving 5 bases of the junction unmatched. The CDR3 bases are TGTGCCAGCAGTTCGGGACTAGCGGTGAGCACAGATACGCAGTATTTT. As protein: CASSSGLAVSTDTQYF.

This chain joins TRBV2 and TRBJ2-3; D is undetermined. Germline CDR1 SNHLY, CDR2 FYNNEI. V lost 2 bases, J lost 4 bases, and 13 bases lay in between. The CDR3 runs to 15 residues. CDR3 bases: TGTGCCAGCAGTGAACTGGGTTTCCCTGCAGATACGCAGTATTTT. This gives the protein CASSELGFPADTQYF.